These T cell receptor beta chains were read from a single sample in a study of graft-versus-host responses after intestinal transplantation. Antigens for these TCRs are unknown. TCRdb keeps only in-frame clones here, not all; method: immunoSEQ multiplex PCR. Of about 88,000 clones in the sample, roughly 93% were seen once. Specimen: unstimulated CD4+ T cells sorted from spleen or lymph node cells, collected before transplant. These receptors all stem from a human donor who was the organ donor for an intestinal transplant. Each CDR3 is given with its conserved first and last residue. Fields, in order: V gene, J gene, D gene, clone size, CDR3 DNA, CDR3 protein. The D gene is left open where the match is weak. Size values are once, few and many counts, or a class for expanded clones, and some rows have none.

TRBV15,TRBJ1-3,TRBD1,.,TGTGCCACCAGCAGAGGGGCTCCGGGACAGGGAAACACCATATATTTT,CATSRGAPGQGNTIYF
TRBV15,TRBJ2-4,.,.,TGTGCCACCAGCAGAGATCTAGGGCCGTGGGGAGCCAAAAACATTCAGTACTTC,CATSRDLGPWGAKNIQYF
TRBV6-5,TRBJ1-5,TRBD1,once,TGTGCCAGCAGCCGGACAGGGTCCAATCAGCCCCAGCATTTT,CASSRTGSNQPQHF
TRBV28,TRBJ2-2,.,.,TGTGCCAGCAGCGAGACGGGGCCGGACACCGGGGAGCTGTTTTTT,CASSETGPDTGELFF
TRBV18,TRBJ2-1,TRBD2,.,TGTGCCAGCTCATCTACTAGCGGCTCCTACAATGAGCAGTTCTTC,CASSSTSGSYNEQFF
TRBV2,TRBJ1-6,TRBD1,.,TGTGCCAGAGGGGGACAGGATAATTCACCCCTCCACTTT,CARGGQDNSPLHF
TRBV5-1,TRBJ1-1,TRBD1,once,TGCGCCAGCAGCTTGTTATCAGGGACAGGGGGCGGTGAAGCTTTCTTT,CASSLLSGTGGGEAFF
TRBV7-8,TRBJ2-1,.,.,TGTGCCAGCAGCTTCGACCGCAACAATGAGCAGTTCTTC,CASSFDRNNEQFF
TRBV5-1,TRBJ1-1,.,.,TGCGCCAGCAGTCCACCTCGGTCAAACACTGAAGCTTTCTTT,CASSPPRSNTEAFF
TRBV7-9,TRBJ2-5,TRBD2,.,TGTGCCAGCAGCTTAGCTGCGGGGGGCTACGAGACCCAGTACTTC,CASSLAAGGYETQYF
TRBV19,TRBJ2-1,.,.,TGTGCCAGTAGATATGGGCTCCAGGGTTACAATGAGCAGTTCTTC,CASRYGLQGYNEQFF
TRBV28,TRBJ1-6,TRBD1,.,TGTGCCAGCAGTTTATGGGGACAGGACGATTCACCCCTCCACTTT,CASSLWGQDDSPLHF
TRBV28,TRBJ1-2,TRBD1,.,TGTGCCAGCAGCGACCCCCCGGGACAGGGGGCGGGGAAAGGCTACACCTTC,CASSDPPGQGAGKGYTF
TRBV2,TRBJ1-6,.,.,TGTGCCTTTCGAGGGGGGAATTCACCCCTCCACTTT,CAFRGGNSPLHF
TRBV7-9,TRBJ2-1,.,once,TGTGCCAGCAGCTTAGCCTCGGGAAGGGAACATTACAATGAGCAGTTCTTC,CASSLASGREHYNEQFF
TRBV11-2,TRBJ2-7,.,.,TGTGCCAGCAGCTCGAAACTGGGGGCCTACGAGCAGTACTTC,CASSSKLGAYEQYF
TRBV7-9,TRBJ1-1,.,.,TGTGCCAGCAGCTTATTTCAGGGACGCACTGAAGCTTTCTTT,CASSLFQGRTEAFF
TRBV18,TRBJ1-1,.,.,TGTGCCAGCTCACCCATTAGGAACACTGAAGCTTTCTTT,CASSPIRNTEAFF
TRBV6-5,TRBJ1-2,.,.,TGTGCCACCGGAGAGGGCTATGGCTACACCTTC,CATGEGYGYTF
TRBV11-2,TRBJ2-5,.,.,TGTGCCAGCAGCTTACGTCTGCAGCAAGAGACCCAGTACTTC,CASSLRLQQETQYF
TRBV28,TRBJ1-6,.,.,TGTGCCAGCAGAAGGGGAATACGCTCCTATAATTCACCCCTCCACTTT,CASRRGIRSYNSPLHF
TRBV5-1,TRBJ1-1,TRBD1,.,TGCGCCAGCAGCGGTACAGGGGGGAACACTGAAGCTTTCTTT,CASSGTGGNTEAFF
TRBV7-8,TRBJ1-2,TRBD1,.,TGTGCCAGCAGCCCTCGGGACAGCAACAACTATGGCTACACCTTC,CASSPRDSNNYGYTF
TRBV7-2,TRBJ2-2,.,.,TGTGCCAGCAGCTCGGCCGGCGTGGCCGGGGAGCTGTTTTTT,CASSSAGVAGELFF